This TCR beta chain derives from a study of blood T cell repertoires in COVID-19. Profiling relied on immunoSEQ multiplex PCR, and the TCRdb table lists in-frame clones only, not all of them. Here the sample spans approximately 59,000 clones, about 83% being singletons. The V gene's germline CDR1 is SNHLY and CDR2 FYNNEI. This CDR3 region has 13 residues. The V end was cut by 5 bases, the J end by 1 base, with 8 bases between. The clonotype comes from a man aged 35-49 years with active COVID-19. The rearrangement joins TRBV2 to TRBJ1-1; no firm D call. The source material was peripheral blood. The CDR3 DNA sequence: TGTGCCAGCAGTATACTAGGGAACACTGAAGCTTTCTTT. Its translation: CASSILGNTEAFF.